This TCR beta chain was found in a study of blood T cell repertoires in COVID-19. In the study's own analysis: The authors estimated nucleated cell counts from reference gene primer amplification. Repertoires were generated with immunoSEQ multiplex PCR, while TCRdb's copy carries only in-frame clones and drops some. Clone size and V and J calls were adopted from that table, with D and trimming inferred from the DNA. The sample lists approximately 260,000 clones, 75% to 85% occurring once. The CDR3 has 11 residues. V was clipped by 6 bases and J by 8 bases, with 10 bases between them. Germline CDR1 SNHLY, CDR2 FYNNEI.

This clonotype was obtained from an older woman with active or convalescent COVID-19. Sequencing was performed on peripheral blood. V is TRBV2 and J is TRBJ1-2; D is unclear. The CDR3 coding sequence is TGTGCCAGCAGGCAGGCGGGGGGCTACACCTTC. This codes for CASRQAGGYTF.